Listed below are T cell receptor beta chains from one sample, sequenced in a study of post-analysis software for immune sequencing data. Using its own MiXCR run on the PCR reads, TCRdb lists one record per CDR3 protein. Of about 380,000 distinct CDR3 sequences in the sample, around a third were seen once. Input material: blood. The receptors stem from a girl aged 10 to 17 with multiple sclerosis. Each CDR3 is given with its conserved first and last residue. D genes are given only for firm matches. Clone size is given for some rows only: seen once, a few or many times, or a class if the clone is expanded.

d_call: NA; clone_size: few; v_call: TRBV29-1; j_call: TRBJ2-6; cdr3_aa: CSVGNFSGANVLTF; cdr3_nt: TGCAGCGTTGGGAATTTCTCTGGGGCCAACGTCCTGACTTTC
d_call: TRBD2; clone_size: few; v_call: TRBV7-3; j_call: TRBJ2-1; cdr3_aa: CASSTLPSGGYNEQFF; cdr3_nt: TGTGCCAGCAGCACCCTACCTAGCGGGGGTTACAATGAGCAGTTCTTC
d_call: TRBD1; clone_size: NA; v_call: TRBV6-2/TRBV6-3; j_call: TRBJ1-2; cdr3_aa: CASSQRQGNYGYTF; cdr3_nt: TGTGCCAGCAGTCAAAGACAGGGCAACTATGGCTACACCTTC
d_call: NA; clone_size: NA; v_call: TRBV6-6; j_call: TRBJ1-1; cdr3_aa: CASRGPGVNTEAFF; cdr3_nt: TGTGCCAGCAGGGGTCCGGGGGTGAACACTGAAGCTTTCTTT
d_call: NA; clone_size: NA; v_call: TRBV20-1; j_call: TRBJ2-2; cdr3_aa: CSASRGARGELFF; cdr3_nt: TGCAGCGCGAGCAGGGGGGCGCGGGGGGAGCTGTTTTTT
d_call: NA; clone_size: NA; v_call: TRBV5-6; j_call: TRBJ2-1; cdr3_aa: CASSSAATRKREQFF; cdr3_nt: TGTGCCAGCAGCTCTGCGGCGACTCGGAAGAGGGAGCAGTTCTTC
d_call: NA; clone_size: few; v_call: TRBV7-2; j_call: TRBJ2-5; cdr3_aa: CASSPGLMLQETQYF; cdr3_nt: TGTGCCAGCAGCCCCGGACTGATGCTCCAAGAGACCCAGTACTTC
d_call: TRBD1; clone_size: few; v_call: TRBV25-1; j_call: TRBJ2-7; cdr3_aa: CASSEFGTGPYEQYF; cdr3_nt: TGTGCCAGCAGTGAATTTGGGACAGGGCCCTACGAGCAGTACTTC
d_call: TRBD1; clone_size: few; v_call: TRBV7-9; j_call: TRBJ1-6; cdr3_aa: CASGGQGRSPLHF; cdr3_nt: TGTGCCAGCGGGGGACAGGGCCGTTCACCCCTCCACTTT
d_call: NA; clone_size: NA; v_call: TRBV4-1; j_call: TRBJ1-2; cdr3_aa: CASSQDPWTVKDGYTF; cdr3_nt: TGCGCCAGCAGCCAAGACCCCTGGACAGTTAAGGATGGCTACACCTTC
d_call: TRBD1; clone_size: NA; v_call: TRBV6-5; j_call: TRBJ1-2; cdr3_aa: CASSLNTGGGYGYTF; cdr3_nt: TGTGCCAGCAGTCTTAACACAGGGGGAGGGTATGGCTACACCTTC
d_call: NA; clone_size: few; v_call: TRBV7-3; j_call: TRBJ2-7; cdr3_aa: CASSPGPHPAYEQYF; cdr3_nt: TGTGCCAGCAGCCCCGGACCCCACCCCGCCTACGAGCAGTACTTC
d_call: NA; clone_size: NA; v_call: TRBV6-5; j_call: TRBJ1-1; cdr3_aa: CASSYRGTRNTEAFF; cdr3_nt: TGTGCCAGCAGTTACAGGGGGACAAGGAACACTGAAGCTTTCTTT
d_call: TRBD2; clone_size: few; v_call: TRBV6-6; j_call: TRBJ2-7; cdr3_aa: CASRKGTSGTSYEQYF; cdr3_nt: TGTGCCAGCAGGAAGGGGACTAGCGGGACATCCTACGAGCAGTACTTC
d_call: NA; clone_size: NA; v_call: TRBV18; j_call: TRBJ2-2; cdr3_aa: CASSPSDGPGELFF; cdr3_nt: TGTGCCAGCTCACCTTCGGACGGACCCGGGGAGCTGTTTTTT